The 7 T cell receptor beta chains below come from one sample, sequenced in a study of blood T cell repertoires in COVID-19. Some clones are missing from TCRdb's copy, which holds only in-frame ones; the method was immunoSEQ multiplex PCR. This sample carries more than 300,000 clones, around 91% of them seen once, and the ten largest clones take less than 3.5%. Sequenced: peripheral blood. These receptors all come from a young woman who had recovered from COVID-19.

The chain combines TRBV20-1 with TRBJ2-2; the D is unclear. This CDR3 has 11 amino acids. CDR1 is DFQATT, CDR2 SNEGSKA, per germline (reference sequence). Trimming shortened V by 3 bases and J by 3 bases, and 2 bases separated the two germline ends. This chain's CDR3 is CSASYTGELFF. DNA for the CDR3: TGCAGTGCTAGCTACACCGGGGAGCTGTTTTTT.

This chain joins TRBV5-6 and TRBJ2-2; 8 bases align to TRBD1. Germline V gene lookup returns CDR1 SGHDT and CDR2 YYEEEE. This CDR3 region has 15 residues. Losses at the gene ends were 0 bases for V and 4 bases for J; bases not matched to a gene: 2. The CDR3 is CASSLGTGFTGELFF. CDR3 bases: TGTGCCAGCAGCTTGGGGACAGGGTTCACCGGGGAGCTGTTTTTT.

The CDR3 sequence is CSVRDRQNSPLHF. CDR3 DNA sequence: TGCAGCGTCCGGGACAGACAAAATTCACCCCTCCACTTT. This chain connects TRBV29-1 to TRBJ1-6, with TRBD1 identical over 7 bases. Looked up from germline, CDR1 is SQVTM and CDR2 is ANQGSEA. Trimming removed 6 bases from V and 7 bases from J; junction bases left unmatched: 6. The CDR3 contains 13 residues.

The genes are TRBV19 and TRBJ1-2; 11 bases align to TRBD1. V shed 4 bases and J 4 bases; nucleotides not matched to a gene: 5. Germline lookup yields CDR1 LNHDA and CDR2 SQIVND (reference sequence). The CDR3 consists of 15 residues. The CDR3 protein is CASSREDRGPYGYTF. For the CDR3, the DNA is TGTGCCAGTAGTAGGGAGGACAGGGGGCCCTATGGCTACACCTTC. The full variable domain, its missing parts supplied by reference TRBV19 and TRBJ1-2, is DGGITQSPKYLFRKEGQNVTLSCEQNLNHDAMYWYRQDPGQGLRLIYYSQIVNDFQKGDIAEGYSVSREKKESFPLTVTSAQKNPTAFYLCASSREDRGPYGYTFGSGTRLTVV.

A few counts support this clone. V is TRBV7-9 and J is TRBJ1-4; D not certain. V dropped 8 bases and J dropped 5 bases, with 12 bases sitting between them. Germline V gives CDR1 SEHNR, CDR2 FQNEAQ (reference sequence). CDR3 length: 13 amino acids. The CDR3 loop reads CASSRSLNEKLFF. The CDR3 nucleotides are TGTGCCAGCTCCCGTAGCTTAAATGAAAAACTGTTTTTT. Using reference TRBV7-9 and TRBJ1-4 for the parts outside the CDR3, the full variable domain is DTGVSQNPRHKITKRGQNVTFRCDPISEHNRLYWYRQTLGQGPEFLTYFQNEAQLEKSRLLSDRFSAERPKGSFSTLEIQRTEQGDSAMYLCASSRSLNEKLFFGSGTQLSVL.

J is TRBJ2-1 and V is TRBV10-3; 9 bases line up with TRBD2. CDR3 length: 14 amino acids. V gave up 3 bases and J gave up 15 bases; unmatched junction bases: 12. From germline, CDR1 is ENHRY and CDR2 SYGVKD. CDR3 bases: TGTGCCATCAGTGAAAGACTAGCGGCCCACGGAGGGTTCTTC. Amino acids: CAISERLAAHGGFF.

The gene calls are TRBV7-9 and TRBJ2-1; 8 bases fit TRBD1. This CDR3 has 15 residues. V gave up 4 bases and J gave up 4 bases; unmatched junction bases: 6. In germline, CDR1 is SEHNR, CDR2 FQNEAQ (reference sequence). CDR3 loop: CASSYLDREYNEQFF. In DNA, the CDR3 is TGTGCCAGCAGCTACCTGGACAGGGAGTACAATGAGCAGTTCTTC.